This TCR beta chain was identified in a study of T cells in Graves' hyperthyroidism and ophthalmopathy. The CDR3 regions of TCR beta were amplified from RNA transcripts. HTBI primers were used for first-round RT-PCR of the TCR CDR3. One entry per CDR3 protein, called by TCRdb with MiXCR from the multiplex PCR reads. Of over 650,000 distinct CDR3 sequences in the sample, 15% to 20% were seen once. Findings and limits, study-wide: In blood, most of the thyroid clonotypes expanded above 0.001 were also present.

The CDR3 is 15 residues long. The V end lost 3 bases, the J end lost 2 bases, and 14 bases lay between the germline ends. The V gene's germline CDR1 is SQVTM and CDR2 ANQGSEA. For Graves' hyperthyroidism to be stable, ophthalmopathy could not progress within 18 months. Patients were aged 18 to 65, had disease duration under 2 months, and had newly diagnosed hyperthyroidism. The PBMCs had their origin in 10 ml of fresh peripheral blood. Concerning this clonotype itself: Its antigen is unknown.

This TCR derives from a man aged 18-30 years with Graves' hyperthyroidism. Material: blood. The chain is built from TRBV29-1 and TRBJ1-5; no definite D call. The CDR3, as DNA: TGCAGCGTTGATGTGGTCGGTGGGGGCAATCAGCCCCAGCATTTT. Its protein is CSVDVVGGGNQPQHF.